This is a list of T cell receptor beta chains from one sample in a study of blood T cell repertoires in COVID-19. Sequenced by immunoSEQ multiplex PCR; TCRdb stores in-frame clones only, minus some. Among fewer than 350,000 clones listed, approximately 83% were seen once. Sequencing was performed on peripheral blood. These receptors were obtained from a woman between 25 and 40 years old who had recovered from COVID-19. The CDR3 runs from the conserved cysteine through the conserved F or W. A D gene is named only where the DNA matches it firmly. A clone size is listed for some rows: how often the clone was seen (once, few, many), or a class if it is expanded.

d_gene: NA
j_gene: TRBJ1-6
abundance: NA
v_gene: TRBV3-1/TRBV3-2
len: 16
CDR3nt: TGTGCCAGCAGCCAAGATGGGCCGGGAAGGTATTCACCCCTCCACTTT
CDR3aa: CASSQDGPGRYSPLHF

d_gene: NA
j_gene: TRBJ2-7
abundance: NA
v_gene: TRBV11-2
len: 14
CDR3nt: TGTGCCAGCAGCTTAGAGACAGGAGCCTACGAGCAGTACTTC
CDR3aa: CASSLETGAYEQYF

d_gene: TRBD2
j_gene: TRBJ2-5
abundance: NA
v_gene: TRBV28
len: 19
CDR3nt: TGTGCCAGCAGTCTGCCGAGGGGGAGGACTAGCGGGTTCCAAGAGACCCAGTACTTC
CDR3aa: CASSLPRGRTSGFQETQYF

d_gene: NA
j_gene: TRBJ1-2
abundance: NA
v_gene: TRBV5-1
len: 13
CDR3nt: TGCGCCAGCAGCGGAGACAGTAACTATGGCTACACCTTC
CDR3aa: CASSGDSNYGYTF

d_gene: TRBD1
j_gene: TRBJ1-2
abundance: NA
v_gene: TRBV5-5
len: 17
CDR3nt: TGTGCCAGCAGCTTGATGTCAGGGGTACAGGGGCCTTATGGCTACACCTTC
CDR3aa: CASSLMSGVQGPYGYTF

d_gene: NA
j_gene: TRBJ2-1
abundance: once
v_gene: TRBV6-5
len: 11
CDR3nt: TGTGCCAGCAAAGACGGCGGGGAGCAGTTCTTC
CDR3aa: CASKDGGEQFF

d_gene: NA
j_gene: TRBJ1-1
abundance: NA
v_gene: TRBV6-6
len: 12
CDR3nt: TGTGCCAGCTCCCACGGGAACACTGAAGCTTTCTTT
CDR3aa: CASSHGNTEAFF

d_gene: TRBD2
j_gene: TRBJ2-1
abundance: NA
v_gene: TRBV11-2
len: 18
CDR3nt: TGTGCCAGCAGCTTAGATCGTAGGCTAGCGGGAGATTACAATGAGCAGTTCTTC
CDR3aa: CASSLDRRLAGDYNEQFF

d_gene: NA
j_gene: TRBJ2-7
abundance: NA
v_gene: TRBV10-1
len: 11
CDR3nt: TGCGCCAGCAGGGGGCTCTGCGAGCAGTACTTC
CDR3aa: CASRGLCEQYF

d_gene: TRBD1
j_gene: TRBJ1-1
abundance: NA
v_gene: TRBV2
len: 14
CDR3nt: TGTGCCAGGAGTTCGGGACAGATGAACACTGAAGCTTTCTTT
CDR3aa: CARSSGQMNTEAFF

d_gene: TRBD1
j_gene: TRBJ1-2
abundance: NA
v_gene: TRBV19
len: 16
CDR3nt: TGTGCCAGTAGTATATTGGACAGGGGACCTCTTTATGGCTACACCTTC
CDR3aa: CASSILDRGPLYGYTF

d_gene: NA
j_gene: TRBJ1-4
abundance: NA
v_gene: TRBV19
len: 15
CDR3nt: TGTGCCAGTAGTACCGACAGTACAACTAATGAAAAACTGTTTTTT
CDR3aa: CASSTDSTTNEKLFF

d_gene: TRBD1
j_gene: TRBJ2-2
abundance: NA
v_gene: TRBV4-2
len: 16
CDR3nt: TGTGCCAGCTCCGGTGGGCAGGGGGAATTCACCGGGGAGCTGTTTTTT
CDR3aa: CASSGGQGEFTGELFF

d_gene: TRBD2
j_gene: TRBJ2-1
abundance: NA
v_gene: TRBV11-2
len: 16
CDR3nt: TGTGCCAGCAGCTTAGATTATAGGGGAGCGGGGTTTGAGCAGTTCTTC
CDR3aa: CASSLDYRGAGFEQFF

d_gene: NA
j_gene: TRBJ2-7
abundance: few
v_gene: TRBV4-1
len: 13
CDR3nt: TGCGCCAGCAGCGGGGGGTCCTACTACGAGCAGTACTTC
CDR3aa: CASSGGSYYEQYF

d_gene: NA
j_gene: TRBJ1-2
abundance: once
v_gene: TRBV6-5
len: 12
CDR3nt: TGTGCCAGCAGTCGAGCTAACTATGGCTACACCTTC
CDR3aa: CASSRANYGYTF

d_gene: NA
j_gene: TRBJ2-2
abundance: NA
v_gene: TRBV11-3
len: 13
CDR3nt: TGTGCCAGCAGCTCCGGAGGGGACGGGGAGCTGTTTTTT
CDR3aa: CASSSGGDGELFF

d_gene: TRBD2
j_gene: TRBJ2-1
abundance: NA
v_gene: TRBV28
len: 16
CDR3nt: TGTGCCAGCAGTCCCCTCGTCCGCGGGAGACGTCATGAGCAGTTCTTC
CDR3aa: CASSPLVRGRRHEQFF

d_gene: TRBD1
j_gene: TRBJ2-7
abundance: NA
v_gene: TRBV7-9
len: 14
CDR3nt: TGTGCCAGCAGCTCAGGACAGGCCGTCTTCGAGCAGTACTTC
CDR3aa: CASSSGQAVFEQYF

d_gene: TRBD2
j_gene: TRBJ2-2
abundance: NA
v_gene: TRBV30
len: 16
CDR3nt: TGTGCCTGGAACACAATAGCGGGCGCCCCCACCGGGGAGCTGTTTTTT
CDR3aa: CAWNTIAGAPTGELFF

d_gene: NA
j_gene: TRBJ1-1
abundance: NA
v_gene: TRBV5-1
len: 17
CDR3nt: TGCGCCAGCAGCTTGGCCTCCGGCTTGAGCGCCCGGGGTGAAGCTTTCTTT
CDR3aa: CASSLASGLSARGEAFF

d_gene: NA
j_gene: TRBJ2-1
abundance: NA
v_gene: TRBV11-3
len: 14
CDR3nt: TGTGCCAGCAGTCCGAGGGGGGGGAGGAATGAGCAGTTCTTC
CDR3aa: CASSPRGGRNEQFF

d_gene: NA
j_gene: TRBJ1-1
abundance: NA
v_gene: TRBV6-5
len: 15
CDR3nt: TGTGCCAGCAGTTACCCGACAGGTTACGGCACTGAAGCTTTCTTT
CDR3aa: CASSYPTGYGTEAFF

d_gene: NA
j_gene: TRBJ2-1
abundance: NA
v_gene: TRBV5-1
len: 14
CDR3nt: TGCGCCAGCAGTTTGAGAGTGGGGGCGGGTGAGCAGTTCTTC
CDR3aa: CASSLRVGAGEQFF

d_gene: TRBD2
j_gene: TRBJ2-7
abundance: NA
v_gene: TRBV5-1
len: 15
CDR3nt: TGCGCCAGCAGGGAGGGACTAGCGGGAAACTACGAGCAGTACTTC
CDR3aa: CASREGLAGNYEQYF

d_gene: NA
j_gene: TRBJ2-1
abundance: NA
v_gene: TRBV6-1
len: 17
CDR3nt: TGTGCCAGCAGTGATTCCGACCCGTGGGCTTCCTACAATGAGCAGTTCTTC
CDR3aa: CASSDSDPWASYNEQFF

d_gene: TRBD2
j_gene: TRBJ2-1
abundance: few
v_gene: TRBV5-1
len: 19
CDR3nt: TGCGCCAGCAGCTTACTAGGACTAGCGGGAGGCAGCTCCTACAATGAGCAGTTCTTC
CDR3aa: CASSLLGLAGGSSYNEQFF

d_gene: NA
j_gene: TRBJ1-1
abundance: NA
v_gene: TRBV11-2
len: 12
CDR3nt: TGTGCCAGCAGCCTTAGACAAGCTGAAGCTTTCTTT
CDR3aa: CASSLRQAEAFF

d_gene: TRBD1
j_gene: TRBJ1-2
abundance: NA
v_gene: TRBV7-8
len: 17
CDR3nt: TGTGCCAGCAGCCCCCGGGACAGGGGAAAGGCTAACTATGGCTACACCTTC
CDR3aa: CASSPRDRGKANYGYTF

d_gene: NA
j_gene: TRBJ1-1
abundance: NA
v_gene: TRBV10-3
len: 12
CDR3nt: TGTGCCACCAAACAGGCTCAAACTGAAGCTTTCTTT
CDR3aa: CATKQAQTEAFF

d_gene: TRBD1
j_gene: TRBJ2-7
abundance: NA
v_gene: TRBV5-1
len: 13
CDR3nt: TGCGCCAGCAGCTTGCAGGGGGACTACGAGCAGTACTTC
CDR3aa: CASSLQGDYEQYF

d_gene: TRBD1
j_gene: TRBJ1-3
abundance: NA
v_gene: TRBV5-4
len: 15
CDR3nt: TGTGCCAGCAGCTTCCCGGGACAGGGGCCCGACACCATATATTTT
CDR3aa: CASSFPGQGPDTIYF

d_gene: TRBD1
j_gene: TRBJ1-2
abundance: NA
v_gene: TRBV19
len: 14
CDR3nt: TGTGCCAGTAGTATCCTGGCAGGGGGGTATGGCTACACCTTC
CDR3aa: CASSILAGGYGYTF

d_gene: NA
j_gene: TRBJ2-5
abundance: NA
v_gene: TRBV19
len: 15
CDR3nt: TGTGCCAGTAGACGCTTTAGCGGAGGGCAAGAGACCCAGTACTTC
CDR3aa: CASRRFSGGQETQYF

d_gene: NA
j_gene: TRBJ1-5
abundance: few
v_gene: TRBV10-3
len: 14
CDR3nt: TGTGCCATCAGTGAGTCAGGGGGCAATCAGCCCCAGCATTTT
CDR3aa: CAISESGGNQPQHF

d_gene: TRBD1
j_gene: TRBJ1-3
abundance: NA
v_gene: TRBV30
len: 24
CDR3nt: TGTGCCTGGAGTCCCCATCCTTTATTAGTATTTACGACAGGGGAGCCTAGGTTTACGGATTACATATATTTT
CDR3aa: CAWSPHPLLVFTTGEPRFTDYIYF

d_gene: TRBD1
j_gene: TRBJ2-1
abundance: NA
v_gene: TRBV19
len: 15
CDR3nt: TGTGCCAGTAGTATCGGGACAGGGTCCCACAATGAGCAGTTCTTC
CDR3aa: CASSIGTGSHNEQFF

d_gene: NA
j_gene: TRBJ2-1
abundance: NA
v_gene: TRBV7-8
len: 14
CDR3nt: TGTGCCAGCAGTCCGAGGAACAAGGGGAATGAGCAGTTCTTC
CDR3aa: CASSPRNKGNEQFF

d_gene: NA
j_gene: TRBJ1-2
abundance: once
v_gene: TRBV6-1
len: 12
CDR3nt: TGTGCCAGCAGTGACCAGGGATATGGCTACACCTTC
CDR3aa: CASSDQGYGYTF

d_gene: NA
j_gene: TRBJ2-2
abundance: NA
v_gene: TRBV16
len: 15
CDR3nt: TGTGCCAGCAGCCACGGACAGCCGAACACCGGGGAGCTGTTTTTT
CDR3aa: CASSHGQPNTGELFF

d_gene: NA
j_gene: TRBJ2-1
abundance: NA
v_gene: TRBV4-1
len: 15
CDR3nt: TGCGCCAGCAGCCAAGATGGGGGGGCATTCAATGAGCAGTTCTTC
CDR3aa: CASSQDGGAFNEQFF

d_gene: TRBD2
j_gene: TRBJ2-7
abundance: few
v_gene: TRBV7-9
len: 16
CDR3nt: TGTGCCAGCAGCTTAGGACTAGCGGGACGAGACTACGAGCAGTACTTC
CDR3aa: CASSLGLAGRDYEQYF

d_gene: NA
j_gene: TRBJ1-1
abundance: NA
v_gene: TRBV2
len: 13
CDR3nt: TGTGCCAGCAAAATTTCAGGGGACACTGAAGCTTTCTTT
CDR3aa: CASKISGDTEAFF

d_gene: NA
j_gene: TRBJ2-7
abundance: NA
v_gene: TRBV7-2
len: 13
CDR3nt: TGTGCCAGCAGCTCAGGGGTTCCTTACGAGCAGTACTTC
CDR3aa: CASSSGVPYEQYF

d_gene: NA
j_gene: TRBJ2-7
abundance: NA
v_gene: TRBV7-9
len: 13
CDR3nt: TGTGCCAGCTCTAGTGGATTCTCCTACGAGCAGTACTTC
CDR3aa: CASSSGFSYEQYF

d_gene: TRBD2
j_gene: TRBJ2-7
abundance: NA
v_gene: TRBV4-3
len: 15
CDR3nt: TGCGCCAGCAGCCAAGCGAGACTAGCGGGATACGAGCAGTACTTC
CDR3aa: CASSQARLAGYEQYF

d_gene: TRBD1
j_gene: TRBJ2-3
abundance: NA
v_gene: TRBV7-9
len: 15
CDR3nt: TGTGCCAGCAGCTTAGTACAGGGGTTAAGGGATACGCAGTATTTT
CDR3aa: CASSLVQGLRDTQYF

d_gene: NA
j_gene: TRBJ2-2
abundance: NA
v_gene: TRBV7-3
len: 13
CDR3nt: TGTGCCAGCGGCCTATCAGGGACCGGGGAGCTGTTTTTT
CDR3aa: CASGLSGTGELFF

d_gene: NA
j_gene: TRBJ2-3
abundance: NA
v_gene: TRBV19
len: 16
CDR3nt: TGTGCCACCCCCCTGGGTGAACAGGTTGGCACAGATACGCAGTATTTT
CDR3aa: CATPLGEQVGTDTQYF

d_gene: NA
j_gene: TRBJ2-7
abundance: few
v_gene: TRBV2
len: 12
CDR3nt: TGTGCCAGCACCGTCGGAGATTACGAGCAGTACTTC
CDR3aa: CASTVGDYEQYF

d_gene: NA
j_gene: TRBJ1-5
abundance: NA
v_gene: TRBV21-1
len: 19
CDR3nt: TGTGCCAGCAGCAAAGGGGCCTTGACCGAACCTTATAGCAATCAGCCCCAGCATTTT
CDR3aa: CASSKGALTEPYSNQPQHF

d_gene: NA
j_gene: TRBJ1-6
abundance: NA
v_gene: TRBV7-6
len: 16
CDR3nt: TGTGCCAGCAGCTTACAGGGTTTAATCGCTAATTCACCCCTCCACTTT
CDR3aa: CASSLQGLIANSPLHF